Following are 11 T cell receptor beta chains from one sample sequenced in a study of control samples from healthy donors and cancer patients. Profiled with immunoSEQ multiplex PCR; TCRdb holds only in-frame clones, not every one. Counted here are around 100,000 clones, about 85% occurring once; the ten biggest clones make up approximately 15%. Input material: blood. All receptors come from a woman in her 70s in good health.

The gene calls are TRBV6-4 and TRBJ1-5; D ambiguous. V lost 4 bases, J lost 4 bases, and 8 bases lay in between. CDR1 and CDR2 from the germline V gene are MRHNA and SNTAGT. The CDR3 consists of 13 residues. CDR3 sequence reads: CASSVDLNQPQHF. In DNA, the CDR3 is TGTGCCAGCAGTGTCGATCTGAATCAGCCCCAGCATTTT.

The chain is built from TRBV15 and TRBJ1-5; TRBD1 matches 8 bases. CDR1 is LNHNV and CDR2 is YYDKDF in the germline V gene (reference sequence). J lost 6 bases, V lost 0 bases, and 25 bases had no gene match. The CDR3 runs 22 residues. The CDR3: CATSRDTNGVGTGTGKSQPQHF. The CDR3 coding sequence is TGTGCCACCAGCAGAGATACAAATGGAGTTGGGACGGGGACAGGAAAAAGTCAGCCCCAGCATTTT.

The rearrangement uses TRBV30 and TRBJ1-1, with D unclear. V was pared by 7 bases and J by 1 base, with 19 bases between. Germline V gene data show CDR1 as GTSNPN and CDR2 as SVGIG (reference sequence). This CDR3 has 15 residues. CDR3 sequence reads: CAFRAGSLGNTEAFF. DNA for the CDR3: TGTGCCTTTAGGGCAGGCTCGTTGGGGAACACTGAAGCTTTCTTT.

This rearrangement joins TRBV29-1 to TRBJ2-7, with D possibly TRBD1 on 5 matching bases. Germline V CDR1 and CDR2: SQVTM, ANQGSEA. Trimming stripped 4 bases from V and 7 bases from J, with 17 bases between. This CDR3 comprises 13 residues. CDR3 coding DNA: TGCAGCGTTGTAACAGGAATTTCTACGGAGCAGTACTTC. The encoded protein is CSVVTGISTEQYF.

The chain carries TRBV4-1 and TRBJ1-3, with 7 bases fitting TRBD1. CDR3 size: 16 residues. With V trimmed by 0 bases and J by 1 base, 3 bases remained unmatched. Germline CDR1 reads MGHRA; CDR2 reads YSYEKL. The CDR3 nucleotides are TGCGCCAGCAGCCAAGAACCGGGACAGTCTGGAAACACCATATATTTT. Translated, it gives CASSQEPGQSGNTIYF.

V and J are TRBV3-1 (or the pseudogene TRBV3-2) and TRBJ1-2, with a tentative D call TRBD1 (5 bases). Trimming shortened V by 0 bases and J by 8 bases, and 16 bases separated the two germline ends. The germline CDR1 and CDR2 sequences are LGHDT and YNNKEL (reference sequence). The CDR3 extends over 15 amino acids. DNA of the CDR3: TGTGCCAGCAGCCAAGATTACCGGGGACGGCGAGGCTACACCTTC. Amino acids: CASSQDYRGRRGYTF.

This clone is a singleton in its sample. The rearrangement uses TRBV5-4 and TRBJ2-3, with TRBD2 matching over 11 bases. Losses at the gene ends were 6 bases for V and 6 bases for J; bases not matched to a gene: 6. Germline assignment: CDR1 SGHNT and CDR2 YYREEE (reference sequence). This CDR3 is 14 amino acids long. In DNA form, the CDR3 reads TGTGCCAGCACCATAGCGGGAGGGCGGGATACGCAGTATTTT. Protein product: CASTIAGGRDTQYF. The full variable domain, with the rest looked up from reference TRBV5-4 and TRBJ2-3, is ETGVTQSPTHLIKTRGQQVTLRCSSQSGHNTVSWYQQALGQGPQFIFQYYREEENGRGNFPPRFSGLQFPNYSSELNVNALELDDSALYLCASTIAGGRDTQYFGPGTRLTVL.

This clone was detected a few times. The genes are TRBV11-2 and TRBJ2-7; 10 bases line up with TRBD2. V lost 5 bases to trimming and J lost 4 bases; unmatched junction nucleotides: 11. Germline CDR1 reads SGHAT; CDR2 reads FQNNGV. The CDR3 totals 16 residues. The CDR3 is CASSPLRGTSVYEQYF. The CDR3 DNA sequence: TGTGCCAGCAGCCCCCTGCGGGGGACTAGCGTGTACGAGCAGTACTTC.

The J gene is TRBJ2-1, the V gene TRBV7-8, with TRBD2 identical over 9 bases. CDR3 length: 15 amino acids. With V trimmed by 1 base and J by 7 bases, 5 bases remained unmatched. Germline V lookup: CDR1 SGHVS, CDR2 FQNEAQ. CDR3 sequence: CASSLGLAETNEQFF. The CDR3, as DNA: TGTGCCAGCAGCTTAGGACTAGCGGAGACAAATGAGCAGTTCTTC.

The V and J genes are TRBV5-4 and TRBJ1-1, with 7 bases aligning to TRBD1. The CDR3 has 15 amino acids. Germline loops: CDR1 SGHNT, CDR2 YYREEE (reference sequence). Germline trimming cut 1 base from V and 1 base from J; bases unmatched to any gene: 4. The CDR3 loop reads CASSLPGQQNTEAFF. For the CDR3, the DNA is TGTGCCAGCAGCTTGCCGGGACAGCAGAACACTGAAGCTTTCTTT.

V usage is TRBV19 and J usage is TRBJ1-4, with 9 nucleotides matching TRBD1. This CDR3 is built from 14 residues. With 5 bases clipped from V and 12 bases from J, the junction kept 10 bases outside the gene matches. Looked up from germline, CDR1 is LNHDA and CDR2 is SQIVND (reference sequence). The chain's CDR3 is CASSHRGPAVELFF. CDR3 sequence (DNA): TGTGCCAGTAGTCACAGGGGGCCCGCCGTGGAACTGTTTTTT.